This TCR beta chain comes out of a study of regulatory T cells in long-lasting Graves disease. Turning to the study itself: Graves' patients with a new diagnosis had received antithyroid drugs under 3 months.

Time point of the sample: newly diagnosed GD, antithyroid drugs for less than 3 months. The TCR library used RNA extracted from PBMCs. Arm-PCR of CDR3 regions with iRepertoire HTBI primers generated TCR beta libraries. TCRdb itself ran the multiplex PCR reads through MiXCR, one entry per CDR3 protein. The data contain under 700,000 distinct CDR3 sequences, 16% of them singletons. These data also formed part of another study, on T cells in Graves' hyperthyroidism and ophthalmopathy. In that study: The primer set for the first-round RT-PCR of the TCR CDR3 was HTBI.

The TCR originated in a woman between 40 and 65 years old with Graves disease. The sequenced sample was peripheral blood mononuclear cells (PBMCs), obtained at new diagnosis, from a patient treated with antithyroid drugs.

CDR3 region: CSARVGGVLGLTNEQFF. CDR3 in DNA: TGCAGTGCTAGGGTAGGGGGGGTTCTTGGCCTTACCAATGAGCAGTTCTTC. This chain links TRBV20-1 with TRBJ2-1; TRBD2 is a possible D gene (7 bases). Germline CDR1 and CDR2: DFQATT and SNEGSKA (reference sequence). With 3 bases removed from V and 6 bases from J, the gap between germline ends came to 24 bases. The CDR3 is 17 amino acids.